A single sample gave rise to the 11 T cell receptor beta chains below, sequenced in a study of blood T cell repertoires in COVID-19. The method was immunoSEQ multiplex PCR; TCRdb's version includes in-frame clones alone and lacks a portion of them. The repertoire holds around 300,000 clones, just under 85% seen once, with around 4.1% in the top ten. Sample: peripheral blood. Source of these receptors: a woman in her forties or fifties with active or convalescent COVID-19.

This sequence joins TRBV18 and TRBJ1-1; 8 bases line up with TRBD1. The CDR3 runs to 16 residues. V lost 3 bases and J lost 1; bases outside the gene matches: 7. In germline, CDR1 is KGHSH, CDR2 LQKENI. The CDR3 DNA sequence: TGTGCCAGCTCACCCTCTAGACAGGGGACGAACACTGAAGCTTTCTTT. Protein product: CASSPSRQGTNTEAFF.

This chain links TRBV15 with TRBJ1-2; D remains ambiguous. The germline V gene encodes CDR1 LNHNV and CDR2 YYDKDF (reference sequence). V was clipped by 0 bases and J by 2 bases, with 16 bases between them. The CDR3 loop spans 17 amino acids. In DNA form, the CDR3 reads TGTGCCACCAGCAGAGACCGTTTCGGGGTCGAGAACTATGGCTACACCTTC. Amino acids: CATSRDRFGVENYGYTF. Variable domain in full (rest from reference TRBV15 and TRBJ1-2): DAMVIQNPRYQVTQFGKPVTLSCSQTLNHNVMYWYQQKSSQAPKLLFHYYDKDFNNEADTPDNFQSRRPNTSFCFLDIRSPGLGDTAMYLCATSRDRFGVENYGYTFGSGTRLTVV.

This chain connects TRBV6-5 to TRBJ1-2; no clear D. Per germline, CDR1 MNHEY and CDR2 SVGAGI. The V gene lost 3 bases and the J gene lost 2 bases, with 7 bases spanning the gap. The CDR3 length is 13 residues. CDR3 loop: CASSYVGNYGYTF. The CDR3 DNA sequence: TGTGCCAGCAGTTATGTCGGGAACTATGGCTACACCTTC.

The chain joins TRBV2 to TRBJ1-3; TRBD1 matches at 7 bases. V shed 6 bases, J shed 5 bases, and the junction held 7 bases outside the gene matches. This CDR3 has 14 residues. Germline CDR1 reads SNHLY; CDR2 reads FYNNEI. The CDR3 DNA reads TGTGCCAGCAGCGAGACAGGGAATCGAAACACCATATATTTT. Translating gives CASSETGNRNTIYF. Drawing the rest from reference TRBV2 and TRBJ1-3, the complete variable domain is EPEVTQTPSHQVTQMGQEVILRCVPISNHLYFYWYRQILGQKVEFLVSFYNNEISEKSEIFDDQFSVERPDGSNFTLKIRSTKLEDSAMYFCASSETGNRNTIYFGEGSWLTVV.

V usage is TRBV28 and J usage is TRBJ2-3, with D perhaps matching TRBD2 (6 bases). CDR1 and CDR2 from the germline V gene are MDHEN and SYDVKM. CDR3 size: 16 residues. Trimming cost V 3 bases and J 2 bases, with 15 bases left between them. The CDR3 coding sequence is TGTGCCAGCAGTTTTTGGGCGGGGCTCGACACAGATACGCAGTATTTT. Protein product: CASSFWAGLDTDTQYF. The whole variable domain, filled in from reference TRBV28 and TRBJ2-3, reads DVKVTQSSRYLVKRTGEKVFLECVQDMDHENMFWYRQDPGLGLRLIYFSYDVKMKEKGDIPEGYSVSREKKERFSLILESASTNQTSMYLCASSFWAGLDTDTQYFGPGTRLTVL.

Concerning this clone: Distinct nucleotide sequences in the sample also encode this CDR3. V usage is TRBV18 and J usage is TRBJ1-1, with D possibly TRBD1 on 6 matching bases. Trimming cost V 3 bases and J 1 base, with 9 bases left between them. Germline V lookup: CDR1 KGHSH, CDR2 LQKENI. The CDR3 spans 14 residues. DNA for the CDR3: TGTGCCAGCTCACCCTCGACAGGGAACACTGAAGCTTTCTTT. Translation: CASSPSTGNTEAFF.

The rearrangement uses TRBV3-1 (or the pseudogene TRBV3-2) and TRBJ2-5; TRBD2 matches 8 bases. This CDR3 spans 14 amino acids. Looked up from germline, CDR1 is LGHDT and CDR2 is YNNKEL (reference sequence). After removal of 2 bases from V and 5 bases from J, the junction contained 4 bases not matched to a gene. This CDR3 reads CASSQSGGGETQYF. CDR3 nucleotide sequence: TGTGCCAGCAGCCAAAGCGGGGGAGGGGAGACCCAGTACTTC.

This clone came up once. The chain is built from TRBV7-8 and TRBJ1-6; 9 positions match TRBD1. The CDR3 length is 15 residues. V gave up 5 bases and J gave up 9 bases; unmatched junction bases: 8. Germline CDR1 is SGHVS and CDR2 is FQNEAQ. The CDR3 DNA reads TGTGCCAGCAGCATCCGGGACAGGGTGACTTCACCCCTCCACTTT. Translating it yields CASSIRDRVTSPLHF.

V is TRBV28 and J is TRBJ1-2; maybe TRBD1 (6 bases). Germline CDR1 is MDHEN and CDR2 is SYDVKM. This CDR3 comprises 15 residues. V lost 5 bases, J lost 2 bases, and 15 bases lay in between. DNA for the CDR3: TGTGCCAGCAGTGACAGGCGTACGAAGAACTATGGCTACACCTTC. Encoded protein: CASSDRRTKNYGYTF.

The chain combines TRBV18 with TRBJ1-1; D unclear. Deletions cut 2 bases from V and 3 bases from J, with 7 bases between. Germline V lookup: CDR1 KGHSH, CDR2 LQKENI. The CDR3 covers 13 residues. CDR3 bases: TGTGCCAGCTCACCAGTTCTCGACACTGAAGCTTTCTTT. Translating it yields CASSPVLDTEAFF.

The chain uses TRBV3-1 (or the pseudogene TRBV3-2) and TRBJ1-1; TRBD1 agrees at 9 bases. Germline V CDR1 and CDR2: LGHDT, YNNKEL (reference sequence). The V and J ends lost 5 bases and 11 bases, in that order; junction bases with no gene match: 9. The CDR3 consists of 13 residues. The DNA of the CDR3 is TGTGCCAGCAGCTTTTACATGGGGACAGGGGCTTTCTTT. It translates to CASSFYMGTGAFF.